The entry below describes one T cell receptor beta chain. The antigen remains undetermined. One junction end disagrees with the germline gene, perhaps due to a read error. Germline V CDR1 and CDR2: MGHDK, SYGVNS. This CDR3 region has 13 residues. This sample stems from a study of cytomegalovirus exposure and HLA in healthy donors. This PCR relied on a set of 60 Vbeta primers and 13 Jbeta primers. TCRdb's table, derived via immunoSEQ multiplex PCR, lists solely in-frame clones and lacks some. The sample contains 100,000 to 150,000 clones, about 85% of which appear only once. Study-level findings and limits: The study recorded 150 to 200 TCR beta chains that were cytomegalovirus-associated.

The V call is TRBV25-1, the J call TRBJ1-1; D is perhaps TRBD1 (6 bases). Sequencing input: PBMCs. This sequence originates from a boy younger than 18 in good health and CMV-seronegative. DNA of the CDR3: TGTGCCAGCAGTGGAACAGGGAACGCTGAAGCTTTCTTT. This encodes CASSGTGNAEAFF. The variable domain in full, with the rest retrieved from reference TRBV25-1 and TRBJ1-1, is EADIYQTPRYLVIGTGKKITLECSQTMGHDKMYWYQQDPGMELHLIHYSYGVNSTEKGDLSSESTVSRIRTEHFPLTLESARPSHTSQYLCASSGTGNAEAFFGQGTRLTVV.